These 12 T cell receptor beta chains came from one sample sequenced in a study of blood T cells in healthy people across ages. A second roughly 7 to 12 cycle PCR used barcoded and J-beta primers. TCRdb itself ran the 5' RACE reads through MiXCR, one entry per CDR3 protein. Here the sample spans just under 550,000 distinct CDR3 sequences, 24% being singletons. These records were also assigned to another study, of T cells of mothers and their children.

The sequencing input was blood. These receptors all stem from a boy younger than 18 in good health.

This clonotype was counted a single time. The chain links TRBV28 to TRBJ2-1; no firm D call. Germline V CDR1 and CDR2: MDHEN, SYDVKM. V dropped 2 bases and J dropped 12 bases, with 14 bases sitting between them. The CDR3 length is 13 residues. The CDR3 reads CASSLISPGGQFF. In nucleotides, the CDR3 is TGTGCCAGCAGTTTAATCAGTCCGGGTGGGCAGTTCTTC.

The chain carries TRBV5-1 and TRBJ1-4; D remains ambiguous. From germline, CDR1 is SGHRS and CDR2 YFSETQ. V shed 3 bases and J shed 0 bases, with 12 bases lying between them. There are 16 residues in the CDR3. CDR3 coding DNA: TGCGCCAGCAGCTCTACCGCGGCTGCAACTAATGAAAAACTGTTTTTT. This codes for CASSSTAAATNEKLFF. The full variable domain, its missing parts supplied by reference TRBV5-1 and TRBJ1-4, is KAGVTQTPRYLIKTRGQQVTLSCSPISGHRSVSWYQQTPGQGLQFLFEYFSETQRNKGNFPGRFSGRQFSNSRSEMNVSTLELGDSALYLCASSSTAAATNEKLFFGSGTQLSVL.

This clonotype appeared a few times. The V and J genes are TRBV12-3 or TRBV12-4 and TRBJ2-5; 7 nucleotides line up with TRBD1. The better agreement between TRBJ2-7 and the DNA end casts doubt on the J call. The CDR3 totals 15 residues. CDR3 protein: CASSDRASFSYEQYF. CDR3 nucleotide sequence: TGTGCCAGCAGTGACAGGGCTTCCTTCTCCTACGAGCAGTACTTC.

The chain combines TRBV6-5 with TRBJ2-3, with a tentative D call TRBD1 (6 bases). The CDR3 spans 14 residues. CDR1 and CDR2 (germline): MNHEY, SVGAGI. The germline V and J ends were trimmed by 3 bases and 2 bases, with 9 bases remaining between them. This CDR3 reads CASSYGQHTDTQYF. The CDR3 DNA sequence: TGTGCCAGCAGTTATGGACAGCACACAGATACGCAGTATTTT.

V and J are TRBV7-8 and TRBJ2-5; a possible D gene is TRBD1 (5 bases). V lost 5 bases, J lost 4 bases, and 14 bases lay in between. The CDR3 has 14 residues. The germline V gene has CDR1 SGHVS and CDR2 FQNEAQ. Here the CDR3 reads CASSELGQRETQYF. The CDR3 DNA follows: TGTGCCAGCAGCGAATTGGGGCAGCGAGAGACCCAGTACTTC.

This clonotype was detected a few times. The genes are TRBV7-9 and TRBJ2-1, with 7 bases fitting TRBD2. V lost 4 bases to trimming and J lost 0 bases; unmatched junction nucleotides: 12. CDR3 length: 18 amino acids. The germline V gene encodes CDR1 SEHNR and CDR2 FQNEAQ (reference sequence). The CDR3 loop is CASSYTRGGYSSYNEQFF. DNA for the CDR3: TGTGCCAGCAGCTATACCCGCGGGGGATACAGCTCCTACAATGAGCAGTTCTTC. Full variable domain (outside the CDR3, taken from reference TRBV7-9 and TRBJ2-1): DTGVSQNPRHKITKRGQNVTFRCDPISEHNRLYWYRQTLGQGPEFLTYFQNEAQLEKSRLLSDRFSAERPKGSFSTLEIQRTEQGDSAMYLCASSYTRGGYSSYNEQFFGPGTRLTVL.

There are many counts of this clonotype. This rearrangement joins TRBV27 to TRBJ1-2; TRBD1 agrees at 7 bases. The CDR3 totals 16 residues. The J segment lost 5 bases and the V segment lost 6 bases, leaving 15 bases of the junction unmatched. Germline loops: CDR1 MNHEY, CDR2 SMNVEV (reference sequence). CDR3 in amino acids: CASSLRHLTGPYGYTF. DNA of the CDR3: TGTGCCAGCAGCCTTCGCCACCTGACAGGGCCTTATGGCTACACCTTC.

This clonotype was found a few times. The genes are TRBV20-1 and TRBJ2-3; D is possibly TRBD2 (6 bases). The length of the CDR3 is 12 residues. V was cut by 3 bases and J by 3 bases, with 7 bases left in between. Germline assignment: CDR1 DFQATT and CDR2 SNEGSKA (reference sequence). In DNA form, the CDR3 reads TGCAGTGCTAGCGGGAGAACAGATACGCAGTATTTT. Residues: CSASGRTDTQYF.

The rearrangement joins TRBV6-1 to TRBJ2-7, with TRBD1 identical over 8 bases. After removal of 6 bases from V and 2 bases from J, the junction contained 9 bases not matched to a gene. This CDR3 is built from 15 residues. In germline, CDR1 is MNHNS, CDR2 SASEGT. CDR3 region: CASSPRDRRTYEQYF. Written as DNA, the CDR3 is TGTGCCAGCAGCCCCCGGGACAGGAGAACCTACGAGCAGTACTTC.

This clonotype has more than one count but fewer than ten. The genes are TRBV29-1 and TRBJ1-2; maybe TRBD1 (5 bases). The CDR3 totals 13 residues. V was cut by 1 base and J by 8 bases, with 14 bases left in between. Germline V CDR1 and CDR2: SQVTM, ANQGSEA. The CDR3 DNA is TGCAGCGTTGAAGGGGCGGGGCCGCAAGGCTACACCTTC. This translates into CSVEGAGPQGYTF.

This clonotype has at least ten counts. This chain connects TRBV7-8 to TRBJ2-1; 8 positions match TRBD2. In germline, CDR1 is SGHVS, CDR2 FQNEAQ. The CDR3 totals 17 residues. Trimming removed 3 bases from V and 6 bases from J; junction bases left unmatched: 13. This CDR3 reads CASSFRGGPNESNEQFF. CDR3 DNA sequence: TGTGCCAGCAGCTTCCGGGGGGGTCCGAACGAATCCAATGAGCAGTTCTTC.

This clonotype came up once. The V call is TRBV11-2, the J call TRBJ2-7, with D possibly being TRBD2 (6 bases). TRBJ2-5 explains the end of the DNA better; the J call may be wrong. Germline V gene lookup returns CDR1 SGHAT and CDR2 FQNNGV. This CDR3 comprises 17 residues. The CDR3 loop is CASSLDPGIGRGETQYF. CDR3 DNA: TGTGCCAGCAGCTTAGATCCCGGAATCGGTCGGGGGGAGACCCAGTACTTC.